This TCR beta chain was sequenced during a study of cytomegalovirus exposure and HLA in healthy donors. About this clone itself: As yet, its antigen is unknown.

Per germline, CDR1 SNHLY and CDR2 FYNNEI. The V end lost 10 bases, the J end lost 6 bases, and 13 bases lay between the germline ends. CDR3 length: 12 amino acids. Study results and limitations: The tendency of first-cohort TCR clusters to co-occur in the 120 or so validation repertoires was the finding of a later analysis.

Assay used: immunoSEQ multiplex PCR; TCRdb lists only in-frame clones, some missing. The sample contains over 110,000 clones, 80% to 90% of which appear only once. The TCR comes from a man younger than 30 in good health and CMV-seronegative. Specimen: PBMCs. V usage is TRBV2 and J usage is TRBJ2-1; D might be TRBD1 (5 bases). The CDR3 region is CATQGVSNEQFF. The DNA of the CDR3 is TGTGCCACCCAGGGCGTTTCCAATGAGCAGTTCTTC.